A selection of T cell receptor beta chains follows, all from one sample in a study of radiation and T cells in renal cell carcinoma. TCRdb keeps only in-frame clones here, not all; method: immunoSEQ multiplex PCR. This sample has around 140,000 clones; less than 85% occur once, and the top ten carry around 21%. The sequencing here drew on blood, taken from a patient whose treatment included radiotherapy and nephrectomy. These receptors all stem from a woman between 50 and 59 years old with renal cell carcinoma. Each CDR3 is given with its conserved first and last residue. The D gene is left open where the match is weak. Clone size is given for some rows only: seen once, a few or many times, or a class if the clone is expanded.

J gene	clone size	D gene	V gene	CDR3 protein	CDR3 DNA
TRBJ1-2	once	.	TRBV6-1	CASSEAVYGYTF	TGTGCCAGCAGTGAAGCTGTTTATGGCTACACCTTC
TRBJ2-7	.	TRBD1	TRBV6-5	CASSRDRVYEQYF	TGTGCCAGCAGTCGGGACAGGGTCTACGAGCAGTACTTC
TRBJ2-3	.	TRBD2	TRBV9	CASSFLAGSFTDTQYF	TGTGCCAGCAGCTTCTTAGCGGGAAGCTTCACAGATACGCAGTATTTT
TRBJ1-3	.	.	TRBV25-1	CASSELGSGNTIYF	TGTGCCAGCAGTGAATTGGGCTCTGGAAACACCATATATTTT
TRBJ2-5	.	TRBD2	TRBV5-1	CASSLAAGFETQYF	TGCGCCAGCAGCTTGGCAGCGGGGTTTGAGACCCAGTACTTC
TRBJ2-5	once	.	TRBV4-3	CASSQDRTVQETQYF	TGCGCCAGCAGCCAAGATCGTACTGTACAAGAGACCCAGTACTTC
TRBJ1-2	.	.	TRBV27	CASSSGAGYTF	TGTGCCAGCAGTTCCGGGGCTGGCTACACCTTC
TRBJ2-7	.	TRBD1	TRBV5-6	CASSRDRGLDYEQYF	TGTGCCAGCAGCCGGGACAGGGGGCTCGATTACGAGCAGTACTTC
TRBJ2-5	.	.	TRBV10-1	CASGRLVLAFWQYF	TGCGCCAGCGGAAGACTAGTCTTAGCGTTTTGGCAGTACTTC
TRBJ1-5	.	TRBD1	TRBV29-1	CSVETGGQPQHF	TGCAGCGTTGAAACAGGGGGCCAGCCCCAGCATTTT
TRBJ1-2	few	TRBD1	TRBV18	CASSPTGGIGYTF	TGTGCCAGCTCACCAACAGGGGGAATCGGCTACACCTTC
TRBJ2-7	.	TRBD2	TRBV5-1	CASSSRSGVYEQYF	TGCGCCAGCAGCTCGCGTAGCGGGGTCTACGAGCAGTACTTC
TRBJ2-7	.	.	TRBV7-8	CASSLPAGAIEQYF	TGTGCCAGCAGCTTACCAGCAGGGGCTATCGAGCAGTACTTC
TRBJ2-7	.	TRBD1	TRBV7-9	CASSPRDRGISYEQYF	TGTGCCAGCAGCCCTCGGGACAGGGGAATCTCCTACGAGCAGTACTTC
TRBJ2-2	.	TRBD1	TRBV28	CASSSGQGNTGELFF	TGTGCCAGCAGTTCTGGACAGGGAAACACCGGGGAGCTGTTTTTT
TRBJ1-3	.	.	TRBV30	CAWRVRGSTWGNTIYF	TGTGCCTGGAGAGTACGGGGGTCTACTTGGGGAAACACCATATATTTT
TRBJ1-1	.	.	TRBV6-5	CASSYAGEGNEAFF	TGTGCCAGCAGTTACGCAGGGGAGGGAAATGAAGCTTTCTTT
TRBJ1-1	.	TRBD1	TRBV5-1	CASSTRTGGNTEAFF	TGCGCCAGCAGCACTAGGACAGGGGGGAACACTGAAGCTTTCTTT
TRBJ1-1	.	.	TRBV9	CASSDGQNEAFF	TGTGCCAGCAGCGATGGACAGAATGAAGCTTTCTTT
TRBJ2-5	.	.	TRBV30	CAWSLVGAQETQYF	TGTGCCTGGAGCCTGGTGGGGGCGCAGGAGACCCAGTACTTC
TRBJ2-7	.	.	TRBV2	CASSSGDGSYEQYF	TGTGCCAGCAGTTCCGGGGACGGCTCCTACGAGCAGTACTTC
TRBJ1-5	once	.	TRBV18	CASSPGSSNQPQHF	TGTGCCAGCTCACCAGGGAGTAGCAATCAGCCCCAGCATTTT
TRBJ1-5	.	.	TRBV19	CASYLPGNQPQHF	TGTGCCAGCTACCTCCCTGGCAATCAGCCCCAGCATTTT
TRBJ2-7	.	TRBD2	TRBV28	CASRSLAGSSYEQYF	TGTGCCAGCAGATCACTAGCGGGATCCTCTTACGAGCAGTACTTC
TRBJ2-7	.	.	TRBV28	CASSAGTVLSYEQYF	TGTGCCAGCAGTGCCGGGACCGTGTTGTCCTACGAGCAGTACTTC
TRBJ1-6	.	.	TRBV4-1	CASSQDPQGDSPLHF	TGCGCCAGCAGCCAAGATCCACAGGGAGATTCACCCCTCCACTTT
TRBJ1-2	.	TRBD1	TRBV7-2	CASSPGQGSGGYTF	TGTGCCAGCAGCCCAGGACAGGGTTCGGGGGGCTACACCTTC
TRBJ2-2	.	TRBD1	TRBV6-5	CASSYSGTEITGELFF	TGTGCCAGCAGTTACTCTGGGACAGAGATCACCGGGGAGCTGTTTTTT
TRBJ1-1	once	.	TRBV5-6	CASSRQTPLVTEAFF	TGTGCCAGCAGCAGGCAAACTCCCTTAGTGACTGAAGCTTTCTTT
TRBJ2-7	.	.	TRBV7-9	CASSLEWAAYEQYF	TGTGCCAGCAGCTTAGAGTGGGCAGCCTACGAGCAGTACTTC
TRBJ2-7	once	.	TRBV29-1	CSVGDILKDF	TGCAGCGTAGGGGACATACTTAAGGACTTC
TRBJ1-6	.	.	TRBV6-5	CASSNNRESPLHF	TGTGCCAGCAGCAACAACAGGGAATCACCCCTCCACTTT
TRBJ1-3	once	TRBD1	TRBV5-4	CASSPTGPSSGNTIYF	TGTGCCAGCAGCCCGACAGGGCCCAGCTCTGGAAACACCATATATTTT
TRBJ2-7	.	TRBD1	TRBV7-2	CASSKGSGQGDEQYF	TGTGCCAGCAGTAAAGGGTCGGGACAGGGGGACGAGCAGTACTTC
TRBJ1-5	.	.	TRBV28	CASSPPIRPQHF	TGTGCCAGCAGCCCACCCATCAGGCCCCAGCATTTT
TRBJ1-2	.	.	TRBV4-1	CASSHRMTALEYGYTF	TGCGCCAGCAGCCACCGAATGACAGCCCTGGAGTATGGCTACACCTTC
TRBJ1-6	.	.	TRBV7-7	CASSLEGPDSPLHF	TGTGCCAGCAGCTTAGAGGGTCCGGATTCACCCCTCCACTTT
TRBJ2-3	.	TRBD1	TRBV6-5	CASRLKGQGDTQYF	TGTGCCAGCAGGCTCAAAGGACAGGGAGATACGCAGTATTTT
TRBJ2-5	.	.	TRBV5-1	CASSLAPQGSETQYF	TGCGCCAGCAGCTTGGCACCGCAGGGAAGTGAGACCCAGTACTTC
TRBJ2-1	.	.	TRBV25-1	CASSEGNNEQFF	TGTGCCAGCAGTGAGGGTAACAATGAGCAGTTCTTC
TRBJ1-5	.	TRBD1	TRBV10-3	CAISSNQGDQPQHF	TGTGCCATCAGTTCTAACCAGGGGGATCAGCCCCAGCATTTT
TRBJ1-1	few	.	TRBV28	CASSLTSAEAFF	TGTGCCAGCAGTTTGACGAGCGCTGAAGCTTTCTTT
TRBJ1-4	.	.	TRBV28	CASSSAGHLNEKLFF	TGTGCCAGCAGTTCAGCAGGACACCTTAATGAAAAACTGTTTTTT